This note documents a single T cell receptor (beta chain) sequence. The data were taken from a study of blood T cell repertoires in COVID-19. Source study methods: Amplification from reference gene primers served as the basis for estimated nucleated cell counts. Using immunoSEQ multiplex PCR, the repertoire was profiled, and TCRdb retains in-frame clones only, with some absent. V and J calls and clone size are as listed in that table; D and trimming were resolved from the DNA. This sample carries approximately 220,000 clones, approximately 80% of them seen once, and the ten largest clones take about 1.3%. CDR1 is MDHEN and CDR2 is SYDVKM in the germline V gene. The CDR3 has 14 residues. Deletions cut 7 bases from V and 2 bases from J, with 13 bases between.

The material sequenced was PBMCs or T cells enriched from blood (not recorded which). The J gene is TRBJ2-3, the V gene TRBV28; the D gene is possibly TRBD2 (6 bases). The sequence was obtained from a woman between 35 and 50 years old with acute COVID-19. The CDR3 reads CASTWGLPTDTQYF. The DNA of the CDR3 is TGTGCCAGCACTTGGGGACTCCCCACAGATACGCAGTATTTT.